One and the same sample provided the 4 T cell receptor beta chains below, sequenced in a study of naive and memory T cell subsets. An equimolar mix of two oligonucleotides served as the beta constant-region primer for TRBC1 and TRBC2. TCRdb re-called the UMI-ligation and nested PCR reads through MiXCR, storing one row per CDR3 protein. The sample has some 150,000 distinct CDR3 sequences, approximately 15% seen once. Specimen: naive CD4+ T cells from blood. These receptors originate from a human donor in good health.

Only a few counts were recorded for this clonotype. This sequence joins TRBV5-6 and TRBJ2-6; TRBD2 matches 7 bases. The CDR3 runs 18 residues. The germline V gene encodes CDR1 SGHDT and CDR2 YYEEEE. V trimming: 4 bases; J trimming: 0 bases; junction bases outside the gene matches: 10. DNA for the CDR3: TGTGCCAGCAGCCGCTCTAGCGGCCTTGTCTCTGGGGCCAACGTCCTGACTTTC. Translation gives CASSRSSGLVSGANVLTF. Full variable domain (rest looked up from reference TRBV5-6 and TRBJ2-6): DAGVTQSPTHLIKTRGQQVTLRCSPKSGHDTVSWYQQALGQGPQFIFQYYEEEERQRGNFPDRFSGHQFPNYSSELNVNALLLGDSALYLCASSRSSGLVSGANVLTFGAGSRLTVL.

This clonotype was seen at least ten times. The chain carries TRBV29-1 and TRBJ2-7, with 8 nucleotides matching TRBD1. The CDR3 is 13 residues long. Unmatched junction bases numbered 7, after V lost 7 bases and J lost 2 bases. The germline CDR1 and CDR2 sequences are SQVTM and ANQGSEA. The CDR3 sequence: CSAVDRVPYEQYF. The CDR3 coding sequence is TGCAGCGCCGTGGACAGGGTCCCCTACGAGCAGTACTTC.

This clonotype was counted many times. This CDR3 is CAISPTGQETQYF. Here the CDR3 DNA reads TGTGCCATCAGCCCCACGGGCCAAGAGACCCAGTACTTC. The chain has TRBV10-3 and TRBJ2-5; no firm D call. The germline gives CDR1 ENHRY, CDR2 SYGVKD. V lost 6 bases to trimming and J lost 1 base, with 9 bases between them. The CDR3 spans 13 residues.

The V gene is TRBV29-1, the J gene TRBJ2-7; the D is unclear. V lost 2 bases, J lost 3 bases, and 8 bases lay in between. This CDR3 has 12 residues. Germline-derived CDR1 and CDR2 are SQVTM and ANQGSEA. The CDR3 DNA reads TGCAGCGTTGAAAGTCGCAACTACGAGCAGTACTTC. Its translation is CSVESRNYEQYF.